Below, 20 T cell receptor beta chains from the same sample are listed, as sequenced in a study of T cell responses to AZD1222 COVID-19 vaccine. The repertoire was sequenced with immunoSEQ multiplex PCR; TCRdb's copy has only in-frame clones and lacks some. The sample holds 150,000 or so clones, 90% to 95% seen once. This specimen consisted of peripheral blood, obtained on day 0 of AZD1222 vaccination. The receptors come from an adult in good health.

A remark on this clone: Other nucleotide sequences in the sample specify the same CDR3. The chain joins TRBV9 to TRBJ1-2, with a possible D match to TRBD1 (6 bases). The germline gives CDR1 SGDLS, CDR2 YYNGEE. The CDR3 runs to 14 residues. Trimming removed 0 bases at V and 2 bases at J, with 8 bases between. The CDR3 protein is CASSVAGGNYGYTF. DNA for the CDR3: TGTGCCAGCAGCGTAGCCGGGGGCAACTATGGCTACACCTTC.

This clone showed up just once. The V call is TRBV27, the J call TRBJ2-7; 9 bases line up with TRBD1. V lost 5 bases, J lost 3 bases, and 8 bases stayed unmatched. This CDR3 comprises 15 residues. Germline V gene sequence: CDR1 MNHEY, CDR2 SMNVEV (reference sequence). Written as DNA, the CDR3 is TGTGCCAGCAGTCTTGACAGGGGGAGACACTACGAGCAGTACTTC. It translates to CASSLDRGRHYEQYF.

Only one count was recorded for this clone. The chain combines TRBV6-1 with TRBJ1-1; D is uncertain. The ends were cut back, 0 bases at V and 1 base at J, with 21 bases in the middle. Germline CDR1 MNHNS, CDR2 SASEGT. The CDR3 is made up of 19 amino acids. DNA for the CDR3: TGTGCCAGCAGTGAAGCGCTGGGCAGAGTCGGTACCGGGAACACTGAAGCTTTCTTT. Translating it yields CASSEALGRVGTGNTEAFF.

A few counts support this clone. The rearrangement links TRBV6-5 to TRBJ2-7; D might be TRBD1 or TRBD2, each matching 5 bases. The CDR3 covers 14 residues. Germline V CDR1 and CDR2: MNHEY, SVGAGI. Between the trimmed V and J ends, which lost 6 bases and 9 bases, there was a span of 21 bases. In nucleotides, the CDR3 is TGTGCCAGCAGCCTGGGACGGACCTTACGAGGGCAGTACTTC. This sequence encodes CASSLGRTLRGQYF.

The V gene is TRBV7-9, the J gene TRBJ2-1; D unresolved. The CDR3 has 13 residues. Looked up from germline, CDR1 is SEHNR and CDR2 is FQNEAQ (reference sequence). V shed 1 base and J shed 6 bases, with 7 bases lying between them. The CDR3 region is CASSLGNFNEQFF. As DNA, the CDR3 is TGTGCCAGCAGCTTAGGTAATTTCAATGAGCAGTTCTTC.

V usage is TRBV10-3 and J usage is TRBJ1-2, with a weak D call TRBD1 (5 bases). Per germline, CDR1 ENHRY and CDR2 SYGVKD. The V and J ends lost 3 bases and 4 bases respectively, with 12 bases between them. The CDR3 length is 14 residues. The CDR3 reads CAISDHRGGYGYTF. The CDR3 nucleotides are TGTGCCATCAGTGACCATAGGGGCGGCTATGGCTACACCTTC.

V usage is TRBV27 and J usage is TRBJ2-2; TRBD2 matches 8 bases. The CDR3 totals 14 residues. Per the germline V gene, CDR1 is MNHEY and CDR2 is SMNVEV (reference sequence). Trimming cost V 3 bases and J 3 bases; bases outside gene matches: 0. For the CDR3, the DNA is TGTGCCAGCAGTTTTAGCGGGGACACCGGGGAGCTGTTTTTT. This codes for CASSFSGDTGELFF.

The chain combines TRBV5-4 with TRBJ1-2, with TRBD1 as a possible D gene (5 bases). In germline, CDR1 is SGHNT, CDR2 YYREEE (reference sequence). The ends were cut back, 0 bases at V and 8 bases at J, with 14 bases in the middle. The CDR3 spans 14 residues. The CDR3 is CASSLVGGVGGYTF. The CDR3 nucleotides are TGTGCCAGCAGCTTGGTCGGGGGGGTAGGCGGCTACACCTTC.

This chain connects TRBV6-2 or TRBV6-3 to TRBJ1-1, with D tentatively TRBD1 (5 bases). CDR1 is MNHEY and CDR2 is SVGEGT in the germline V gene. Trimming took 7 bases from V and 1 from J, leaving 16 bases between them. The CDR3 covers 15 residues. CDR3 DNA: TGTGCCAGCACCCCCGTAATGACAGCGAACACTGAAGCTTTCTTT. Residues: CASTPVMTANTEAFF.

J is TRBJ1-2 and V is TRBV19, with 8 bases aligning to TRBD1. CDR1 is LNHDA, CDR2 SQIVND, per germline (reference sequence). After removal of 3 bases from V and 5 bases from J, the junction contained 8 bases not matched to a gene. The CDR3 consists of 15 residues. The CDR3 loop is CASSMGPGGVYGYTF. The DNA of the CDR3 is TGTGCCAGTAGTATGGGACCAGGGGGCGTATATGGCTACACCTTC.

V and J are TRBV7-9 and TRBJ2-3, with D perhaps matching TRBD2 (5 bases). Germline values: CDR1 SEHNR, CDR2 FQNEAQ (reference sequence). This CDR3 has 16 residues. V was trimmed by 5 bases and J by 4 bases, leaving 19 bases between them. The CDR3 coding sequence is TGTGCCAGCAGCACTTTTCTAGCCCCAGTGGCAGATACGCAGTATTTT. It yields the protein CASSTFLAPVADTQYF. The full variable domain, in which reference TRBV7-9 and TRBJ2-3 provide the parts outside the CDR3, is DTGVSQNPRHKITKRGQNVTFRCDPISEHNRLYWYRQTLGQGPEFLTYFQNEAQLEKSRLLSDRFSAERPKGSFSTLEIQRTEQGDSAMYLCASSTFLAPVADTQYFGPGTRLTVL.

There are a few counts of this clone. V gene TRBV27 combines with J gene TRBJ2-7, with 11 bases fitting TRBD1. Trimming took 4 bases from V and 9 from J; bases not matched to a gene: 8. The CDR3 is 14 residues long. Germline CDR1 and CDR2: MNHEY and SMNVEV (reference sequence). In DNA, the CDR3 is TGTGCCAGCAGTTCCCCGGGACAGGGGGAAGGGCAGTACTTC. This gives the protein CASSSPGQGEGQYF.

This chain uses TRBV6-4 with TRBJ2-1; D may be TRBD2 (6 bases). Trimming left V 8 bases short and J 3 bases short, with 20 bases between. This CDR3 is 16 amino acids long. Germline V gene lookup returns CDR1 MRHNA and CDR2 SNTAGT. DNA for the CDR3: TGTGCCAGCGCGTACGGAGGGAAACGGGACTACAATGAGCAGTTCTTC. Translated, it gives CASAYGGKRDYNEQFF.

The chain carries TRBV7-9 and TRBJ1-1; D is unresolved. V dropped 3 bases and J dropped 1 base, with 15 bases sitting between them. This CDR3 has 16 amino acids. The germline V gene encodes CDR1 SEHNR and CDR2 FQNEAQ (reference sequence). The CDR3 protein is CASSFPQGMGNTEAFF. Written as DNA, the CDR3 is TGTGCCAGCAGCTTCCCCCAAGGGATGGGGAACACTGAAGCTTTCTTT.

The chain recombines TRBV27 with TRBJ2-1, with 7 nucleotides matching TRBD2. V trimming: 4 bases; J trimming: 6 bases; junction bases outside the gene matches: 15. CDR1 MNHEY and CDR2 SMNVEV come from the germline V gene (reference sequence). This CDR3 is 17 amino acids long. The CDR3 is CASSSPSKGGPGNEQFF. CDR3 in DNA: TGTGCCAGCAGTTCCCCCAGTAAGGGAGGGCCGGGCAATGAGCAGTTCTTC.

The chain joins TRBV19 to TRBJ2-1; the match to TRBD1 covers 7 bases. With V trimmed by 7 bases and J by 0 bases, 6 bases remained unmatched. CDR1 is LNHDA and CDR2 is SQIVND in the germline V gene (reference sequence). The CDR3 sequence is 15 residues long. The CDR3, as DNA: TGTGCCAGTATCGCCGACAGGGCCTCCTACAATGAGCAGTTCTTC. Encoded protein: CASIADRASYNEQFF. The whole variable domain, remainder taken from reference TRBV19 and TRBJ2-1, is DGGITQSPKYLFRKEGQNVTLSCEQNLNHDAMYWYRQDPGQGLRLIYYSQIVNDFQKGDIAEGYSVSREKKESFPLTVTSAQKNPTAFYLCASIADRASYNEQFFGPGTRLTVL.

The gene calls are TRBV28 and TRBJ2-3, with TRBD2 matching 13 bases. J gave up 2 bases and V 3 bases, and 14 bases lay outside the gene matches. CDR3 length: 20 amino acids. Germline assignment: CDR1 MDHEN and CDR2 SYDVKM. The chain's CDR3 is CASSFRKGLAGKGFTDTQYF. CDR3 sequence (DNA): TGTGCCAGCAGTTTTCGAAAGGGACTAGCGGGAAAGGGGTTCACAGATACGCAGTATTTT.

This clone showed up just once. The chain couples TRBV5-1 to TRBJ2-5; 14 bases agree with TRBD2. CDR3 size: 18 residues. The germline V gene encodes CDR1 SGHRS and CDR2 YFSETQ. J lost 1 base, V lost 3 bases, and 8 bases had no gene match. The CDR3 region has the DNA TGCGCCAGCAGCTCTGGGACTAGCGGGAGAATGCCCCAAGAGACCCAGTACTTC. This gives the protein CASSSGTSGRMPQETQYF.

This sequence joins TRBV7-6 and TRBJ2-7; 15 bases map to TRBD2. This CDR3 comprises 20 residues. V shed 0 bases and J 2 bases; nucleotides not matched to a gene: 11. Germline V gene data show CDR1 as SGHVS and CDR2 as FNYEAQ. CDR3 residues: CASSLAPGTSGRPTPYEQYF. CDR3 sequence (DNA): TGTGCCAGCAGCTTAGCGCCGGGGACTAGCGGGAGGCCCACCCCCTACGAGCAGTACTTC.

This chain uses TRBV24-1 with TRBJ2-5; TRBD2 matches at 11 bases. J was trimmed by 3 bases and V by 2 bases; bases with no gene match: 1. Looked up from germline, CDR1 is KGHDR and CDR2 is SFDVKD. This CDR3 contains 15 residues. CDR3 protein: CATSDSGLAEETQYF. CDR3 nucleotide sequence: TGTGCCACCAGTGATTCGGGACTAGCGGAAGAGACCCAGTACTTC.